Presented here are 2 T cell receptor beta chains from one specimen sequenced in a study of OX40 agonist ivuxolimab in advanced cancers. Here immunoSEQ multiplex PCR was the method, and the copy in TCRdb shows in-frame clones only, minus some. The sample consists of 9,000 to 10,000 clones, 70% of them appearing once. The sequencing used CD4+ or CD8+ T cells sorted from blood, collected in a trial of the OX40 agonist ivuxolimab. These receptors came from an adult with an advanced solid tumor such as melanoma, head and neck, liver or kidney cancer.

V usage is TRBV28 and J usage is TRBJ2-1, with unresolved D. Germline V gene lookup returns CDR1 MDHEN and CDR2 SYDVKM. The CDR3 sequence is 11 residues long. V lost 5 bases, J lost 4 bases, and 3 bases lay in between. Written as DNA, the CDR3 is TGTGCCAGCAGTGATTACAATGAGCAGTTCTTC. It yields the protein CASSDYNEQFF. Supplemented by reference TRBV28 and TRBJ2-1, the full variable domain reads DVKVTQSSRYLVKRTGEKVFLECVQDMDHENMFWYRQDPGLGLRLIYFSYDVKMKEKGDIPEGYSVSREKKERFSLILESASTNQTSMYLCASSDYNEQFFGPGTRLTVL.

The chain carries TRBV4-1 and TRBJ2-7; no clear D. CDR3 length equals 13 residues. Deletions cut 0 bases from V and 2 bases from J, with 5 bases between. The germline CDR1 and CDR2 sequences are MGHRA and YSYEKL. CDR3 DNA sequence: TGCGCCAGCAGCCAAGATGTGGCCTACGAGCAGTACTTC. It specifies CASSQDVAYEQYF.